One and the same sample provided the 13 T cell receptor beta chains below, sequenced in a study of blood T cell repertoires in COVID-19. Some clones are missing from TCRdb's copy, which holds only in-frame ones; the method was immunoSEQ multiplex PCR. This sample has 300,000 to 400,000 clones; more than 75% occur once, and the top ten carry roughly 3.5%. The sample consisted of peripheral blood. Every receptor here comes from a woman aged 18-29 years who had recovered from COVID-19.

The genes are TRBV10-3 and TRBJ1-1, with 7 positions matching TRBD1. Germline V gene data show CDR1 as ENHRY and CDR2 as SYGVKD. Trimming took 6 bases from V and 4 from J; bases not matched to a gene: 8. The CDR3 covers 14 residues. For the CDR3, the DNA is TGTGCCATCAGCGAAAGGGACAGTAGCACTGAAGCTTTCTTT. This encodes CAISERDSSTEAFF.

This clone was seen just once. The genes are TRBV7-9 and TRBJ2-1; 11 bases fit TRBD2. There are 15 residues in the CDR3. Looked up from germline, CDR1 is SEHNR and CDR2 is FQNEAQ (reference sequence). V gave up 6 bases and J gave up 5 bases; unmatched junction bases: 6. In nucleotides, the CDR3 is TGTGCCAGCAGTATAGCGGGAGGGCCGCACAATGAGCAGTTCTTC. It codes for CASSIAGGPHNEQFF.

The chain recombines TRBV20-1 with TRBJ2-1; possible D gene TRBD2, 6 bases. Deletions cut 2 bases from V and 16 bases from J, with 15 bases between. The germline gives CDR1 DFQATT, CDR2 SNEGSKA (reference sequence). The CDR3 sequence is 11 residues long. This CDR3 is CSARSGVWEFF. In nucleotides, the CDR3 is TGCAGTGCTAGATCGGGAGTGTGGGAATTCTTC.

The J gene is TRBJ2-5, the V gene TRBV3-1 (or the pseudogene TRBV3-2), with 10 nucleotides matching TRBD1. Germline CDR1 reads LGHDT; CDR2 reads YNNKEL (reference sequence). After removal of 6 bases from V and 5 bases from J, the junction contained 6 bases not matched to a gene. There are 14 residues in the CDR3. The DNA of the CDR3 is TGTGCCAGCAGACAGACAGGGGGCGATGAGACCCAGTACTTC. Its translation is CASRQTGGDETQYF.

The table lists this clone with a few counts. The chain recombines TRBV10-1 with TRBJ2-7; D unresolved. Looked up from germline, CDR1 is WNHNN and CDR2 is SYGVQD (reference sequence). The CDR3 length is 12 residues. Trimming left V 0 bases short and J 3 bases short, with 3 bases between. In DNA, the CDR3 is TGCGCCAGCAGTGAGTCTAGCTACGAGCAGTACGTC. As protein: CASSESSYEQYV.

This chain links TRBV9 with TRBJ1-1; no clear D. The V gene lost 0 bases and the J gene lost 4 bases, with 7 bases spanning the gap. Germline CDR1 reads SGDLS; CDR2 reads YYNGEE. The CDR3 is 13 amino acids. CDR3 in amino acids: CASSVGKSTEAFF. The CDR3 DNA reads as TGTGCCAGCAGCGTAGGAAAGAGCACTGAAGCTTTCTTT.

The chain links TRBV5-6 to TRBJ1-6; no firm D call. CDR1 SGHDT and CDR2 YYEEEE come from the germline V gene. The CDR3 spans 16 residues. V lost 7 bases to trimming and J lost 1 base, with 15 bases between them. The CDR3 here is CASRPGWRSYNSPLHF. In DNA form, the CDR3 reads TGTGCCAGCCGGCCCGGCTGGAGGTCCTATAATTCACCCCTCCACTTT.

This clone was picked up one time. The chain is built from TRBV6-5 and TRBJ1-5; D is unclear. The V end was cut by 11 bases, the J end by 3 bases, with 14 bases between. From germline, CDR1 is MNHEY and CDR2 SVGAGI. This CDR3 is built from 13 residues. The CDR3 sequence: CAGQEGNNQPQHF. DNA of the CDR3: TGTGCCGGCCAGGAAGGAAACAATCAGCCCCAGCATTTT.

This clone has at least ten counts. The gene calls are TRBV14 and TRBJ2-1, with 8 bases identical to TRBD2. V lost 4 bases, J lost 4 bases, and 3 bases stayed unmatched. Germline-derived CDR1 and CDR2 are SGHDN and FVKESK. The CDR3 totals 14 residues. CDR3 region: CASSPQRGYNEQFF. CDR3 DNA: TGTGCCAGCAGCCCCCAGCGGGGGTACAATGAGCAGTTCTTC. The variable domain in full, completed from reference TRBV14 and TRBJ2-1, reads EAGVTQFPSHSVIEKGQTVTLRCDPISGHDNLYWYRRVMGKEIKFLLHFVKESKQDESGMPNNRFLAERTGGTYSTLKVQPAELEDSGVYFCASSPQRGYNEQFFGPGTRLTVL.

The chain combines TRBV9 with TRBJ1-4; TRBD1 matches at 10 bases. Germline V gives CDR1 SGDLS, CDR2 YYNGEE. Trimming at V came to 2 bases and at J to 4 bases, leaving 8 bases not matched to a gene. This CDR3 comprises 17 residues. The CDR3 region is CASSVGDRGLGNEKLFF. Written as DNA, the CDR3 is TGTGCCAGCAGCGTTGGGGACAGGGGTTTAGGTAATGAAAAACTGTTTTTT.

The chain recombines TRBV11-3 with TRBJ2-7; a weak D match, TRBD2 (6 bases). The CDR3 is 14 residues long. Germline V gene data show CDR1 as SGHNT and CDR2 as YENEEA. Trimming took off 3 bases at V and 0 bases at J, with 9 bases between the two ends. The CDR3 DNA follows: TGTGCCAGCAGCTTGATCGGGAGCTCCTACGAGCAGTACGTC. Its protein product is CASSLIGSSYEQYV.

The gene calls are TRBV6-5 and TRBJ2-1, with TRBD2 matching over 16 bases. V was pared by 4 bases and J by 9 bases, with 3 bases of the junction left unmatched. Per germline, CDR1 MNHEY and CDR2 SVGAGI. The CDR3 spans 15 residues. Here the CDR3 DNA reads TGTGCCAGCAGTTCCGGGACTAGCGGGAGGGGTGAGCAGTTCTTC. Translation: CASSSGTSGRGEQFF.

This sequence joins TRBV5-1 and TRBJ1-4, with 8 bases matching TRBD1. The V gene's germline CDR1 is SGHRS and CDR2 YFSETQ. The CDR3 sequence is 15 residues long. Germline trimming cut 3 bases from V and 4 bases from J; bases unmatched to any gene: 5. CDR3 residues: CASSSQTGVNEKLFF. The CDR3 DNA sequence: TGCGCCAGCAGCTCCCAGACAGGGGTTAATGAAAAACTGTTTTTT.